This T cell receptor beta chain was identified in a study of blood T cell repertoires in COVID-19. The V gene's germline CDR1 is SGHDN and CDR2 FVKESK. V was pared by 4 bases and J by 2 bases, with 6 bases of the junction left unmatched. This CDR3 contains 15 residues. In the original processing: Amplification from reference gene primers served as the basis for estimated nucleated cell counts. The table came from immunoSEQ multiplex PCR; TCRdb's copy has only in-frame clones and leaves some out. D and trimming come from the DNA, and the V and J calls and clone size come from that table. The table lists 300,000 to 400,000 clones, about nine tenths of them singletons.

The sequenced material came from peripheral blood. This clonotype originated in a woman between 45 and 60 years old with COVID-19, enrolled during active disease. The rearrangement uses TRBV14 and TRBJ2-3, with 7 bases aligning to TRBD1. The CDR3 region has the DNA TGTGCCAGCAGCCTATGGACAGGAGCCACAGATACGCAGTATTTT. This translates into CASSLWTGATDTQYF. Combining the CDR3 with reference TRBV14 and TRBJ2-3 gives the whole variable domain EAGVTQFPSHSVIEKGQTVTLRCDPISGHDNLYWYRRVMGKEIKFLLHFVKESKQDESGMPNNRFLAERTGGTYSTLKVQPAELEDSGVYFCASSLWTGATDTQYFGPGTRLTVL.